The clone carrying this T cell receptor (beta chain) was seen just once. The data derive from a study of shared clonotypes between healthy human individuals. The naive CD8 subset, CD45RO-negative cells positively selected for CCR7, excluded terminally differentiated effector memory CD45RA+ cells. Assay: immunoSEQ multiplex PCR; the TCRdb copy retains only in-frame clones and omits some. The sample carries hundreds of thousands of clones, about 96% recorded once. This CDR3 comprises 14 residues. The V gene lost 0 bases and the J gene lost 6 bases, with 9 bases spanning the gap. Germline V CDR1 and CDR2: MGHRA, YSYEKL.

The sample consisted of naive CD8+ T cells sorted from blood. The rearrangement uses TRBV4-1 and TRBJ2-1; D unresolved. The receptor was derived from a woman in her 30s in good health. DNA for the CDR3: TGCGCCAGCAGCCAAGAGGTCAGCCCCAATGAGCAGTTCTTC. Protein: CASSQEVSPNEQFF.